Below, 10 T cell receptor beta chains from the same sample are listed, as sequenced in a study of blood T cell repertoires in COVID-19 (dated by TCRdb to 2018 to 2020). Library preparation employed the immunoSEQ multiplex PCR assay. TCRdb took over this immuneACCESS table, retaining in-frame rearrangements with V and J assigned. Such tables are incomplete; in checked studies, under half of the missing clones stem from an unresolved V gene, and the remainder is unexplained. The sample table records 120,000 to 150,000 clones; approximately 84% of these occur just once. Of the sample, approximately 5.8% is held by the ten largest clones. Sequenced: peripheral blood. Receptors were obtained from a human donor in a cohort sampled during active COVID-19.

This chain joins TRBV6-4 and TRBJ1-1, with TRBD1 matching 11 bases. Germline values: CDR1 MRHNA, CDR2 SNTAGT. The CDR3 spans 14 residues. The V segment lost 5 bases and the J segment 4 bases; nucleotides outside the gene matches: 3. The CDR3 spells CASSSGTGGTEAFF. CDR3 DNA sequence: TGTGCCAGCAGTTCCGGGACAGGGGGCACTGAAGCTTTCTTT.

This chain connects TRBV3-1 (or the pseudogene TRBV3-2) to TRBJ1-1, with no clear D. V was cut by 4 bases and J by 4 bases, with 10 bases left in between. Germline V gene data show CDR1 as LGHDT and CDR2 as YNNKEL (reference sequence). The CDR3 totals 13 residues. CDR3 region: CASSLREGTEAFF. Written as DNA, the CDR3 is TGTGCCAGCAGCCTCCGGGAGGGCACTGAAGCTTTCTTT.

This clone was detected only once. The rearrangement joins TRBV29-1 to TRBJ1-2, with D possibly matching TRBD1 (6 bases). The V gene's germline CDR1 is SQVTM and CDR2 ANQGSEA. Trimming left V 7 bases short and J 2 bases short, with 17 bases between. The CDR3 runs to 14 residues. CDR3 sequence (DNA): TGCAGCGACCTAAGGGAGGGGGGGAACTATGGCTACACCTTC. Residues: CSDLREGGNYGYTF.

The CDR3, as DNA: TGTGCCAGCAGCCCGCGACAGGGAGCCACTGCTGGCTACACCTTC. Residues: CASSPRQGATAGYTF. The chain couples TRBV7-2 to TRBJ1-2; 7 bases are a match to TRBD1. V was clipped by 5 bases and J by 7 bases; unmatched bases: 13. In germline, CDR1 is SGHTA, CDR2 FQGNSA. CDR3 length: 15 amino acids.

J is TRBJ1-5 and V is TRBV5-8, with D perhaps matching TRBD1 (5 bases). The V gene's germline CDR1 is SGHTS and CDR2 YDEGEE. There are 15 residues in the CDR3. The V gene lost 2 bases and the J gene lost 0 bases, with 9 bases spanning the gap. CDR3 loop: CASSFPGASNQPQHF. CDR3 coding DNA: TGTGCCAGCAGCTTCCCTGGGGCTAGCAATCAGCCCCAGCATTTT.

In regard to this clone: The junction departs from germline at one end; a sequencing error may be responsible. The chain uses TRBV7-7 and TRBJ2-5, with TRBD1 as a possible D gene (5 bases). CDR1 SSHAT and CDR2 FNYEAQ come from the germline V gene (reference sequence). This CDR3 has 14 amino acids. The CDR3 loop is CASSPGLRGETQYF. The CDR3 DNA is TGTGCTAGCAGCCCAGGGCTAAGGGGCGAGACCCAGTACTTC.

The chain links TRBV15 to TRBJ1-5; D perhaps matches TRBD1 (6 bases). V lost 0 bases and J lost 4, with 13 bases in between. The CDR3 sequence is 16 residues long. Germline CDR1 reads LNHNV; CDR2 reads YYDKDF (reference sequence). This CDR3 is CATSRDRTALNQPQHF. The CDR3 nucleotides read TGTGCCACCAGCAGAGATCGGACAGCCTTGAATCAGCCCCAGCATTTT.

The chain joins TRBV4-2 to TRBJ2-7, with D maybe TRBD1 (6 bases). The ends were cut back, 4 bases at V and 2 bases at J, with 15 bases in the middle. CDR1 and CDR2 (germline): LGHNA, YNFKEQ. This CDR3 is 15 amino acids long. CDR3 loop: CASSPSDRLTYEQYF. The CDR3 nucleotides are TGTGCCAGCAGCCCATCAGACAGGCTAACCTACGAGCAGTACTTC.

The chain has TRBV6-2 or TRBV6-3 and TRBJ2-1; D might be TRBD1 (5 bases). The V gene lost 5 bases and the J gene lost 0 bases, with 14 bases spanning the gap. Germline V lookup: CDR1 MNHEY, CDR2 SVGEGT. The CDR3 totals 16 residues. The CDR3 nucleotides are TGTGCCAGCAGTAACTACTACAGGAGCTCCTACAATGAGCAGTTCTTC. Translation gives CASSNYYRSSYNEQFF.

This rearrangement joins TRBV6-2 or TRBV6-3 to TRBJ2-2; 10 nucleotides line up with TRBD2. The CDR3 has 17 residues. Germline CDR1 and CDR2: MNHEY and SVGEGT. The ends lost 6 bases at V and 1 base at J; junction bases unmatched: 8. The CDR3 loop reads CASSSRTSGVNTGELFF. The CDR3 DNA reads as TGTGCCAGCAGCTCCAGGACTAGCGGCGTGAACACCGGGGAGCTGTTTTTT.